This T cell receptor (beta chain) derives from a study of T cells in Graves' hyperthyroidism and ophthalmopathy. Study information: It was at initial diagnosis, before any treatment, that peripheral blood was collected.

Template material for amplifying TCR beta CDR3 regions consisted of RNA transcripts. First-round RT-PCR with HTBI primers amplified the TCR CDR3 region. MiXCR, applied by TCRdb to the multiplex PCR reads, yields one record per CDR3 protein. The repertoire holds about 400,000 distinct CDR3 sequences, with around 15% as singletons. At least 3 on the Clinical Activity Score was recorded for ophthalmopathy patients, who also had NOSPECS grade at least 4 and duration under 3 months. Patients showing uncontrolled infection, other autoimmune disease, pregnancy or lactation were ineligible. Diagnostic decisions used clinical symptoms, serum thyroxine and TRAb, thyroid ultrasound and orbital computed tomography. V shed 5 bases, J shed 1 base, and the junction held 2 bases outside the gene matches. Germline CDR1 SGHAT, CDR2 FQNNGV. There are 16 residues in the CDR3. This clonotype was seen ten or more times.

This chain links TRBV11-2 with TRBJ2-3; TRBD2 agrees at 14 bases. The sequenced sample was blood. The receptor comes from a man in his fifties or sixties with Graves' ophthalmopathy. CDR3 coding DNA: TGTGCCAGCAGCGCGGGACTAGCGGGAGGCACAGATACGCAGTATTTT. Translation: CASSAGLAGGTDTQYF.